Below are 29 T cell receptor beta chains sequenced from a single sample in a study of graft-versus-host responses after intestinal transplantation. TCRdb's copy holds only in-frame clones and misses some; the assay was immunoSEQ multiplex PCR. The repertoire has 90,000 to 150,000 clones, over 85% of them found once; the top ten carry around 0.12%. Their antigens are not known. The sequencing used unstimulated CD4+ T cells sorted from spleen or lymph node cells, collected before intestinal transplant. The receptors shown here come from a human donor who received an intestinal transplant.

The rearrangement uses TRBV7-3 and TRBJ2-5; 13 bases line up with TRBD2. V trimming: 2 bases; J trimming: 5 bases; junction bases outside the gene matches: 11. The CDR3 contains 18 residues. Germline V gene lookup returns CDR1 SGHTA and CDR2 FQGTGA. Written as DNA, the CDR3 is TGTGCCAGCAGCTTATTCGCCGGGACTAGCGGGAAAGGCGAGACCCAGTACTTC. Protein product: CASSLFAGTSGKGETQYF.

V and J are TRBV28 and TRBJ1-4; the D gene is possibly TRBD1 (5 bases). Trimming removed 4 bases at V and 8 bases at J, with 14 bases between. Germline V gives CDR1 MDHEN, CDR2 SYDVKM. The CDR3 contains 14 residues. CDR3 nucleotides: TGTGCCAGCAGTTCGCCACAGGATCCGGAAAAACTGTTTTTT. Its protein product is CASSSPQDPEKLFF.

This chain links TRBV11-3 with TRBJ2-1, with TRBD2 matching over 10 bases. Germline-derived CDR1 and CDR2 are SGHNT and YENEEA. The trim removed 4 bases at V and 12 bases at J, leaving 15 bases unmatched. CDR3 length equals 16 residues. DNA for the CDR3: TGTGCCAGCAGCTCGACGGCTAGCGGGAGAGGATTGGGGCAGTTCTTC. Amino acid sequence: CASSSTASGRGLGQFF.

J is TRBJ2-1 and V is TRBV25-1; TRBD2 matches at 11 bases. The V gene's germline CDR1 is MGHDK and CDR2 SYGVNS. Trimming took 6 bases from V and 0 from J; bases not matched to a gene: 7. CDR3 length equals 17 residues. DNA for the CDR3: TGTGCCAGCAGCCACCCGGGACTAGCGGACTCCTACAATGAGCAGTTCTTC. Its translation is CASSHPGLADSYNEQFF.

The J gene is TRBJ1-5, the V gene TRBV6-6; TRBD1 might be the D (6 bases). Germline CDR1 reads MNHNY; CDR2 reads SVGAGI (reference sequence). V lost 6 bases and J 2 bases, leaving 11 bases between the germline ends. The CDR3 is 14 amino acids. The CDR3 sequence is CASSHRVGNQPQHF. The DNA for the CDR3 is TGTGCCAGCAGCCACAGGGTGGGCAATCAGCCCCAGCATTTT.

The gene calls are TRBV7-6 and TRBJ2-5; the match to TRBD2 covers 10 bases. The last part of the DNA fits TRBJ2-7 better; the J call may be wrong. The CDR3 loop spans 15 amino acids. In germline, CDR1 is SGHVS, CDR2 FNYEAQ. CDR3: CASSWGSGREYEQYF. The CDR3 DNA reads TGTGCCAGCAGCTGGGGGAGCGGGAGGGAGTACGAGCAGTACTTC.

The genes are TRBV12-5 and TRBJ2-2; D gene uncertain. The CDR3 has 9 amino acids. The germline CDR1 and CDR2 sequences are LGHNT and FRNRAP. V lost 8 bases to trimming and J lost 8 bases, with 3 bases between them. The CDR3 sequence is CASWGELFF. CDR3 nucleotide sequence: TGTGCTAGTTGGGGGGAGCTGTTTTTT.

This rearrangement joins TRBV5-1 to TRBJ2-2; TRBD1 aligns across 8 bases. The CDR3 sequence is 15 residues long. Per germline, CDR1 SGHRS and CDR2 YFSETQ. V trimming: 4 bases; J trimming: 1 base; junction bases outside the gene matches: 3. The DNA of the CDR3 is TGCGCCAGCAGCGGAGGACAGGGGAACACCGGGGAGCTGTTTTTT. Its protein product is CASSGGQGNTGELFF. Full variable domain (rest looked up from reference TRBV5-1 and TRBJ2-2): KAGVTQTPRYLIKTRGQQVTLSCSPISGHRSVSWYQQTPGQGLQFLFEYFSETQRNKGNFPGRFSGRQFSNSRSEMNVSTLELGDSALYLCASSGGQGNTGELFFGEGSRLTVL.

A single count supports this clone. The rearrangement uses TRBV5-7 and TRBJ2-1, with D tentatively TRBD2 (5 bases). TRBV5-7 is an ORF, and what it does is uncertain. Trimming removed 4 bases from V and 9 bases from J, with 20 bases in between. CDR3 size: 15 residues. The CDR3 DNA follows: TGTGCCAGCAGCCCACAACTTACCACTAGATCTGAGCAGTTCTTC. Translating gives CASSPQLTTRSEQFF.

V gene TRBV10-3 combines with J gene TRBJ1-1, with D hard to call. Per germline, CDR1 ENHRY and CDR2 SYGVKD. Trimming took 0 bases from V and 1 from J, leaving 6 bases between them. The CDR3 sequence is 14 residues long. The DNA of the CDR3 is TGTGCCATCAGTGAGTCAAAAGGGAACACTGAAGCTTTCTTT. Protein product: CAISESKGNTEAFF.

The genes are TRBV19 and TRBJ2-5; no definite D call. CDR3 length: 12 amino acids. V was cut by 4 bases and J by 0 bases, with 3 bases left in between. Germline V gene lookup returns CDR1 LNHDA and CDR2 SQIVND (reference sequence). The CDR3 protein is CASSNNQETQYF. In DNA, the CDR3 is TGTGCCAGTAGTAACAACCAAGAGACCCAGTACTTC. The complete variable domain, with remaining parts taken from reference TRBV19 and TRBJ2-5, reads DGGITQSPKYLFRKEGQNVTLSCEQNLNHDAMYWYRQDPGQGLRLIYYSQIVNDFQKGDIAEGYSVSREKKESFPLTVTSAQKNPTAFYLCASSNNQETQYFGPGTRLLVL.

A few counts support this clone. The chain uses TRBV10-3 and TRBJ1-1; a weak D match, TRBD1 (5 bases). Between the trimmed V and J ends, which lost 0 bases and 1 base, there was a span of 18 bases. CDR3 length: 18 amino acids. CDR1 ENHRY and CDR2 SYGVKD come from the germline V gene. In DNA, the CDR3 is TGTGCCATCAGTGAGTCCCCAAAACGGACACCCAAGAACACTGAAGCTTTCTTT. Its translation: CAISESPKRTPKNTEAFF.

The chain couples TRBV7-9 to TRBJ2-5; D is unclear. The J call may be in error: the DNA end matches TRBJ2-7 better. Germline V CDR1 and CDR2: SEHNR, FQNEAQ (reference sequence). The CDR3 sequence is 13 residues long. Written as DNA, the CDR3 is TGTGCCAGCAGCTTAGATTATAGCTACGAGCAGTACTTC. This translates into CASSLDYSYEQYF.

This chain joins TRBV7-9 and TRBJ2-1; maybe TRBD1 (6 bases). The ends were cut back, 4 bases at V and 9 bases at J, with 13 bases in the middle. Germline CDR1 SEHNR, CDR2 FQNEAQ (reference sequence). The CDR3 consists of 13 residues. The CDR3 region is CASSSRQGFEQFF. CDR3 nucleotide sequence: TGTGCCAGCAGCTCGCGCCAGGGGTTTGAGCAGTTCTTC.

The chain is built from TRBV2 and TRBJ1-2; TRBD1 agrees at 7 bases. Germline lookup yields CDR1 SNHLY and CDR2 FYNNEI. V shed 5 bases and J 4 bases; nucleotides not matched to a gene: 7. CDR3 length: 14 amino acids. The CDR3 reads CASSTDRAFYGYTF. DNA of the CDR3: TGTGCCAGCAGTACCGACAGGGCTTTCTATGGCTACACCTTC.

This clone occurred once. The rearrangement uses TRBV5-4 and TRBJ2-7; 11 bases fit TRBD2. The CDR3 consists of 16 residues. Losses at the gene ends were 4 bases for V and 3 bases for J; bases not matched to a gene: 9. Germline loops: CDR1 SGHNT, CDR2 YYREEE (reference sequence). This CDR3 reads CASSKPGTSGIYEQYF. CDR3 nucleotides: TGTGCCAGCAGCAAACCCGGGACTAGCGGTATCTACGAGCAGTACTTC.

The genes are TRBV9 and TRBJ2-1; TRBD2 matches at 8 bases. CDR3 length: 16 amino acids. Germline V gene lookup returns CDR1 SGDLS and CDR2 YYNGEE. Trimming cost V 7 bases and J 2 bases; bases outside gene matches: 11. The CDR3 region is CASAGRSGSTYNEQFF. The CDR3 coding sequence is TGTGCCAGCGCCGGGCGGAGCGGGAGTACCTACAATGAGCAGTTCTTC.

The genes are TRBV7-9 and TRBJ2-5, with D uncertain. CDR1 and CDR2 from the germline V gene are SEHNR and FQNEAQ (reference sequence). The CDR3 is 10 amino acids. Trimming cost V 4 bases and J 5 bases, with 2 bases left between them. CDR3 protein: CASSWETQYF. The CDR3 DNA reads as TGTGCCAGCAGCTGGGAGACCCAGTACTTC.

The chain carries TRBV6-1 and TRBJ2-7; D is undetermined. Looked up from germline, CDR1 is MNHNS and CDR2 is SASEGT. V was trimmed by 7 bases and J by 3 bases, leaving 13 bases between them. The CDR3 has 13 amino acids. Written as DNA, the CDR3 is TGTGCCAGCACCTCGACCGCCAACTACGAGCAGTACTTC. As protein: CASTSTANYEQYF.

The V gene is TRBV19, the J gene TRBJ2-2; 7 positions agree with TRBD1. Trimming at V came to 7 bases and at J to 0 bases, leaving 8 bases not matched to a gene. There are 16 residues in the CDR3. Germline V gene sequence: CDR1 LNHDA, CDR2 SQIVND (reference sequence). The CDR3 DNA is TGTGCCAGTAAGAAAGAGGGACAGCCGAACACCGGGGAGCTGTTTTTT. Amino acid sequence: CASKKEGQPNTGELFF.

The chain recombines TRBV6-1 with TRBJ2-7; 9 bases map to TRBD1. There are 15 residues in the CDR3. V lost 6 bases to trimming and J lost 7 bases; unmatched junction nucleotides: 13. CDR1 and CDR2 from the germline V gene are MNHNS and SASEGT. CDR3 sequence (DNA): TGTGCCAGCAGAGCACCAGGGACAGGGAGTAAGGAGCAGTACTTC. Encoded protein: CASRAPGTGSKEQYF.

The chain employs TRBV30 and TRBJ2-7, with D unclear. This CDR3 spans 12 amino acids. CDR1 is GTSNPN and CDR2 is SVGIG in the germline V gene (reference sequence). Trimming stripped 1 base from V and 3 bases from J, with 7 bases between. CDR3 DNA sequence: TGTGCCTGGAGTGGGTCCGTCTACGAGCAGTACTTC. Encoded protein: CAWSGSVYEQYF.

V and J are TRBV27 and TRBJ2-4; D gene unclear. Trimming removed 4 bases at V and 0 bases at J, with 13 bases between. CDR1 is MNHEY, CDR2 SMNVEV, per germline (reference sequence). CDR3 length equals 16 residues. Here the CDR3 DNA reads TGTGCCAGCAGTTCCTCCAACTATAGAGCCAAAAACATTCAGTACTTC. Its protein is CASSSSNYRAKNIQYF.

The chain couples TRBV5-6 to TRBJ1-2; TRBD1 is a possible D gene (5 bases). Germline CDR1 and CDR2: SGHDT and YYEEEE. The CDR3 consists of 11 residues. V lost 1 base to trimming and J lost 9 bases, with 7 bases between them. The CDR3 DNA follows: TGTGCCAGCAGCTTGCGGGGGAGCTACACCTTC. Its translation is CASSLRGSYTF. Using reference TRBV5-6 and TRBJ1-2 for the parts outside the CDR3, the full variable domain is DAGVTQSPTHLIKTRGQQVTLRCSPKSGHDTVSWYQQALGQGPQFIFQYYEEEERQRGNFPDRFSGHQFPNYSSELNVNALLLGDSALYLCASSLRGSYTFGSGTRLTVV.

The CDR3 DNA follows: TGTGCCAGCAGTGAAGGCTCCAGCGGGAGAGAGACCCAGTACTTC. Protein sequence: CASSEGSSGRETQYF. This chain uses TRBV2 with TRBJ2-5, with 8 bases matching TRBD2. J lost 4 bases, V lost 1 base, and 5 bases had no gene match. Germline V gene data show CDR1 as SNHLY and CDR2 as FYNNEI. This CDR3 is 15 amino acids long.

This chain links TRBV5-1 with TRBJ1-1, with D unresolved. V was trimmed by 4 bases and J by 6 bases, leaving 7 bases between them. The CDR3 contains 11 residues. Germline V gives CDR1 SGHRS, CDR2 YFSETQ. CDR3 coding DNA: TGCGCCAGCAGCGCCGATTCTGAAGCTTTCTTT. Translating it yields CASSADSEAFF.

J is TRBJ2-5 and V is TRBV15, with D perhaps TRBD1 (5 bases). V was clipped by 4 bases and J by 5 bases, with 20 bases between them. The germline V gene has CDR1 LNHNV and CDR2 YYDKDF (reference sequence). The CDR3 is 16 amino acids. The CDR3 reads CATSNLNRWGYETQYF. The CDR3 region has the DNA TGTGCCACCAGCAACCTTAACAGGTGGGGCTACGAGACCCAGTACTTC.

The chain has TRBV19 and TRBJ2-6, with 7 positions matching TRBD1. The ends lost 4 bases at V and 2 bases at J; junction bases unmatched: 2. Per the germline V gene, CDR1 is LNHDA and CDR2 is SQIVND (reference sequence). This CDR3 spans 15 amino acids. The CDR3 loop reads CASSTDRAGANVLTF. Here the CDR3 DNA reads TGTGCCAGTAGTACCGACAGGGCTGGGGCCAACGTCCTGACTTTC.

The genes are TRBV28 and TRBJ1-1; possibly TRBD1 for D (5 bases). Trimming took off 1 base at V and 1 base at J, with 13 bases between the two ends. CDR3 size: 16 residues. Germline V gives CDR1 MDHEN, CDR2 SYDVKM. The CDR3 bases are TGTGCCAGCAGTTTATACGGGGACGCACCGAACACTGAAGCTTTCTTT. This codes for CASSLYGDAPNTEAFF.